The T cell receptor beta chain described here comes from a study of T cell responses to AZD1222 COVID-19 vaccine. Overall study context: Both about-4-week and about-12-week second-dose recipients were combined. Regarding the study as a whole: Increased Spike-specific TCR breadth and depth were observed after two AZD1222 doses. Unmutated variant regions are reportedly targeted by nearly half of spike-specific TCRs.

Using immunoSEQ multiplex PCR, the repertoire was profiled, and TCRdb retains in-frame clones only, with some absent. The sample lists 200,000 or so clones, roughly 93% occurring once. For this clone: Its antigen is still unknown.

V lost 6 bases and J lost 3, with 12 bases in between. Germline loops: CDR1 SNHLY, CDR2 FYNNEI. The CDR3 contains 13 residues. Source: peripheral blood, taken on day 0 of AZD1222 vaccination. The receptor was isolated from an adult in good health. The chain uses TRBV2 and TRBJ2-7; D call uncertain. CDR3 DNA sequence: TGTGCCAGCAGATTAGAACAGCTCTACGAGCAGTACTTC. This sequence encodes CASRLEQLYEQYF. Filled out from reference TRBV2 and TRBJ2-7, the complete variable domain reads EPEVTQTPSHQVTQMGQEVILRCVPISNHLYFYWYRQILGQKVEFLVSFYNNEISEKSEIFDDQFSVERPDGSNFTLKIRSTKLEDSAMYFCASRLEQLYEQYFGPGTRLTVT.